The 16 T cell receptor beta chains reported below all come from one sample, sequenced in a study of T cell repertoires in cytomegalovirus infection. Using its own MiXCR run on the reads, TCRdb lists one record per CDR3 protein. The sample records about 830,000 distinct CDR3 sequences, about 31% being singletons. Their target antigens are unknown. The material was cultured CD8+ T cells from PBMCs, obtained from culture after CMV antigen stimulation. Every receptor here comes from a human donor in good health (CMV status not recorded). Some clones in this sample may be carry-over from other donors' samples.

This clonotype was seen more than once but under ten times. The V call is TRBV19, the J call TRBJ2-7; tentatively, D is TRBD2 (5 bases). In germline, CDR1 is LNHDA, CDR2 SQIVND (reference sequence). With 5 bases removed from V and 0 bases from J, the gap between germline ends came to 14 bases. This CDR3 contains 15 residues. The CDR3 here is CASSPNRGSSYEQYF. As DNA, the CDR3 is TGTGCCAGTAGTCCAAACAGAGGGTCCTCCTACGAGCAGTACTTC.

Only a few counts were recorded for this clonotype. CDR3: CASSYTTGVAYEQYF. CDR3 DNA sequence: TGTGCCAGCAGTTACACTACAGGGGTTGCCTACGAGCAGTACTTC. The chain joins TRBV6-6 to TRBJ2-7; 7 bases line up with TRBD1. The trim removed 2 bases at V and 2 bases at J, leaving 6 bases unmatched. This CDR3 comprises 15 residues. The germline CDR1 and CDR2 sequences are MNHNY and SVGAGI (reference sequence).

The CDR3 DNA is TGTGCCAGCAGTGCCGCGACAGGCCTGGGGTCCTACGAGCAGTACTTC. This translates into CASSAATGLGSYEQYF. This chain joins TRBV6-5 and TRBJ2-7, with D possibly being TRBD1 (6 bases). The CDR3 is 16 residues long. Germline loops: CDR1 MNHEY, CDR2 SVGAGI. Trimming removed 5 bases at V and 1 base at J, with 18 bases between.

This rearrangement joins TRBV7-9 to TRBJ1-4, with 10 positions matching TRBD1. The CDR3 has 16 amino acids. The junction had 13 bases not matched to a gene; V was cut back by 11 bases and J by 4 bases. Germline CDR1 and CDR2: SEHNR and FQNEAQ (reference sequence). For the CDR3, the DNA is TGTGCCGGTATCGGACAGGGGGAGTACGATAATGAAAAACTGTTTTTT. It translates to CAGIGQGEYDNEKLFF.

This chain uses TRBV27 with TRBJ2-7, with 10 bases fitting TRBD1. This CDR3 contains 14 residues. From germline, CDR1 is MNHEY and CDR2 SMNVEV (reference sequence). V shed 4 bases, J shed 4 bases, and the junction held 4 bases outside the gene matches. CDR3 sequence (DNA): TGTGCCAGCAGTTCGACAGGGGGCGGGTACGAGCAGTACGTC. Amino acid sequence: CASSSTGGGYEQYV.

This clonotype came up a few times. The chain joins TRBV7-6 to TRBJ1-3; 7 nucleotides align to TRBD1. Germline-derived CDR1 and CDR2 are SGHVS and FNYEAQ. V trimming: 5 bases; J trimming: 0 bases; junction bases outside the gene matches: 4. The CDR3 runs 15 residues. CDR3 residues: CASSARDSSGNTIYF. DNA of the CDR3: TGTGCCAGCAGCGCTCGGGACAGCTCTGGAAACACCATATATTTT.

This clonotype was recorded a few times. V and J are TRBV5-6 and TRBJ2-1; 8 bases are shared with TRBD2. The V gene's germline CDR1 is SGHDT and CDR2 YYEEEE. V was pared by 1 base and J by 4 bases, with 16 bases of the junction left unmatched. There are 19 residues in the CDR3. The CDR3 reads CASSLWFYRPRGGYNEQFF. CDR3 bases: TGTGCCAGCAGCTTGTGGTTTTACAGGCCCCGCGGGGGGTACAATGAGCAGTTCTTC.

Only a few counts were recorded for this clonotype. One end of the junction does not line up with germline, which may come from a read error. The rearrangement uses TRBV12-3 or TRBV12-4 and TRBJ2-3; possibly TRBD2 for D (6 bases). The CDR3 totals 12 residues. This chain's CDR3 is CVSRRGTDTQYF. DNA of the CDR3: TGTGTCAGCAGGAGGGGCACAGATACGCAGTATTTT.

In its sample, this clonotype was seen a few times. The rearrangement uses TRBV28 and TRBJ1-2; D may be TRBD1 (6 bases). Germline CDR1 is MDHEN and CDR2 is SYDVKM. V shed 5 bases and J shed 4 bases, with 20 bases lying between them. This CDR3 contains 16 residues. The CDR3 is CASSLTLGGFPYGYTF. The CDR3 nucleotides are TGTGCCAGCAGTCTTACCCTGGGGGGCTTTCCCTATGGCTACACCTTC.

At least ten counts were recorded for this clonotype. This rearrangement joins TRBV7-2 to TRBJ2-5; a weak D match, TRBD1 (6 bases). The CDR3 covers 20 residues. Germline V CDR1 and CDR2: SGHTA, FQGNSA. Between the trimmed V and J ends, which lost 5 bases and 0 bases, there was a span of 28 bases. In DNA, the CDR3 is TGTGCCAGCAGCCCCTCCTTCGCTGCGCCATTGGGACATAACCAAGAGACCCAGTACTTC. Protein product: CASSPSFAAPLGHNQETQYF.

The chain carries TRBV20-1 and TRBJ1-2; D is undetermined. Trimming cost V 0 bases and J 2 bases, with 13 bases left between them. This CDR3 spans 15 amino acids. Looked up from germline, CDR1 is DFQATT and CDR2 is SNEGSKA (reference sequence). CDR3 DNA: TGCAGTGCTAGAGATCCCAGGAGCCCCAACTATGGCTACACCTTC. Translated, it gives CSARDPRSPNYGYTF.

This clonotype was recorded a few times. The chain joins TRBV6-6 to TRBJ2-1, with 11 bases matching TRBD2. Germline V gene data show CDR1 as MNHNY and CDR2 as SVGAGI (reference sequence). The CDR3 has 15 amino acids. Losses at the gene ends were 6 bases for V and 1 base for J; bases not matched to a gene: 2. CDR3 DNA: TGTGCCAGCAGATCTAGCGGGGGGTCCTACAATGAGCAGTTCTTC. Encoded protein: CASRSSGGSYNEQFF.

This clonotype was detected ten times or more. The genes are TRBV20-1 and TRBJ1-2; D uncertain. V gave up 6 bases and J gave up 4 bases, with 15 bases separating them. The CDR3 extends over 13 amino acids. The germline V gene has CDR1 DFQATT and CDR2 SNEGSKA (reference sequence). For the CDR3, the DNA is TGCAGTGCCGATCCCGGGTTTACCTATGGCTACACCTTC. Residues: CSADPGFTYGYTF.

The chain employs TRBV7-9 and TRBJ2-1; D possibly corresponds to TRBD1 (6 bases). V lost 4 bases and J lost 9, with 13 bases in between. Germline lookup yields CDR1 SEHNR and CDR2 FQNEAQ (reference sequence). This CDR3 region has 13 residues. CDR3 sequence reads: CASSSHRVFEQFF. DNA of the CDR3: TGTGCCAGCAGCTCACACAGGGTCTTTGAGCAGTTCTTC.

This clonotype was seen a handful of times. The rearrangement uses TRBV4-1 and TRBJ2-2; D may be TRBD1 or TRBD2 (5 bases each). V was pared by 10 bases and J by 2 bases, with 11 bases between. Germline lookup yields CDR1 MGHRA and CDR2 YSYEKL. The length of the CDR3 is 13 residues. The CDR3 protein is CATRGVNTGELFF. Here the CDR3 DNA reads TGCGCCACCAGAGGGGTAAACACCGGGGAGCTGTTTTTT.

The genes are TRBV6-5 and TRBJ1-5; the D gene is possibly TRBD1 (6 bases). The V and J ends lost 6 bases and 3 bases respectively, with 21 bases between them. CDR1 and CDR2 from the germline V gene are MNHEY and SVGAGI. This CDR3 contains 17 residues. CDR3: CASRPRGGRAINQPQHF. DNA of the CDR3: TGTGCCAGCAGGCCGCGAGGGGGGCGGGCGATCAATCAGCCCCAGCATTTT.